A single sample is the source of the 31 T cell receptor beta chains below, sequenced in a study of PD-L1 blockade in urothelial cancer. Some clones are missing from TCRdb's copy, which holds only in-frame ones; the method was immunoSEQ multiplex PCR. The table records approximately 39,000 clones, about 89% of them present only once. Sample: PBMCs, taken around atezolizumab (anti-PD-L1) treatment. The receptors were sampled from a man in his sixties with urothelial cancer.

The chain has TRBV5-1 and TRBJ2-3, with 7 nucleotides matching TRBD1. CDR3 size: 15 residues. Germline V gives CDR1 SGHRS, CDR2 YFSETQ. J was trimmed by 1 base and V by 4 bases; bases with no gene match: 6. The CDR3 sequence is CASSIYRGGTDTQYF. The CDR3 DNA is TGCGCCAGCAGCATCTACAGGGGAGGCACAGATACGCAGTATTTT.

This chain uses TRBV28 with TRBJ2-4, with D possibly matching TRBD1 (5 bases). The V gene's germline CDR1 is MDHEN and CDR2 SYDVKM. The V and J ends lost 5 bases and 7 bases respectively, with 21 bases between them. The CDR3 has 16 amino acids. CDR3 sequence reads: CASSVLDKMGLNIQYF. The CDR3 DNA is TGTGCCAGCAGTGTACTGGACAAGATGGGATTGAACATTCAGTACTTC.

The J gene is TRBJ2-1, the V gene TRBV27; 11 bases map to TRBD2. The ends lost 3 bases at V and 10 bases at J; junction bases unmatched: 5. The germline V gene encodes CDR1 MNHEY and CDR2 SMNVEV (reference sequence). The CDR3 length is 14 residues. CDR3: CASSLTSGASEQFF. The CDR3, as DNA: TGTGCCAGCAGTTTGACTAGCGGGGCCTCGGAGCAGTTCTTC.

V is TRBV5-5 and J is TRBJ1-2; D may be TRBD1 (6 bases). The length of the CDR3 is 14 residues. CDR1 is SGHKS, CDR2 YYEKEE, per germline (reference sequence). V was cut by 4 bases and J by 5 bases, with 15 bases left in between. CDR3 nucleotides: TGTGCCAGCAGCCTACAGGGTGGGGAGTATGGCTACACCTTC. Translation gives CASSLQGGEYGYTF.

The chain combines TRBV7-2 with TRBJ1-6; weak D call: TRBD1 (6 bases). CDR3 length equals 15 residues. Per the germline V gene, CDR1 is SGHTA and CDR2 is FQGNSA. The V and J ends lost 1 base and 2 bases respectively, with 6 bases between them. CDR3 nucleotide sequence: TGTGCCAGCAGCTTAGACAGGGCCTATAATTCACCCCTCCACTTT. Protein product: CASSLDRAYNSPLHF.

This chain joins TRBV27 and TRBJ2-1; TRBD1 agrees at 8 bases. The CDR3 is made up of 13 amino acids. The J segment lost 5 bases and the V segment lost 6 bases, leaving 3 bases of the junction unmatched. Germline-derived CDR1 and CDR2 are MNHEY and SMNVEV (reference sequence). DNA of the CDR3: TGTGCCAGCAGGGCAGGGGGCAACAATGAGCAGTTCTTC. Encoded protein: CASRAGGNNEQFF.

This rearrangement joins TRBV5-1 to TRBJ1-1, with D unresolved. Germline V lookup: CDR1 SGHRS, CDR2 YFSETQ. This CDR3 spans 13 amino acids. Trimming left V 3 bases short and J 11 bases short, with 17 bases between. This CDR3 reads CASSSILEVGAFF. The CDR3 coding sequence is TGCGCCAGCAGCTCCATCCTAGAGGTCGGGGCTTTCTTT.

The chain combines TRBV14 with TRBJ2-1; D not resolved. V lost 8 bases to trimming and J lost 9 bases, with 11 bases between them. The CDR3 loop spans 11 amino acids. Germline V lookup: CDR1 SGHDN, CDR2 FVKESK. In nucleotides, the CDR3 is TGTGCCAGCGGGCTCGGCGTTGAGCAGTTCTTC. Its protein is CASGLGVEQFF.

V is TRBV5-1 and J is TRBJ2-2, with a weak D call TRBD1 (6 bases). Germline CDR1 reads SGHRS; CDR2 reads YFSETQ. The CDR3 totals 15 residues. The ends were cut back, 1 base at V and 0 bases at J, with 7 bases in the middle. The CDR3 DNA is TGCGCCAGCAGCTTGTGGACAGCGAACACCGGGGAGCTGTTTTTT. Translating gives CASSLWTANTGELFF.

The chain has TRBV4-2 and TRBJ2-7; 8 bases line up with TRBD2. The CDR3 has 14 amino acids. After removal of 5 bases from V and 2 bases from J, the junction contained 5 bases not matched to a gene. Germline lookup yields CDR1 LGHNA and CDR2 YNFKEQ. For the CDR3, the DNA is TGTGCCAGCAGCGCGGGACTAGGAGCCTACGAGCAGTACTTC. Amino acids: CASSAGLGAYEQYF.

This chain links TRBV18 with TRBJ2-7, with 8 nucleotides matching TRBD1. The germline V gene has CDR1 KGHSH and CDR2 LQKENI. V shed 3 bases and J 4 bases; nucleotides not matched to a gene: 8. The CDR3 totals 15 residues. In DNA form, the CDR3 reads TGTGCCAGCTCACCGTCAGACAGGGGATGGTACGAGCAGTACTTC. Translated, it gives CASSPSDRGWYEQYF.

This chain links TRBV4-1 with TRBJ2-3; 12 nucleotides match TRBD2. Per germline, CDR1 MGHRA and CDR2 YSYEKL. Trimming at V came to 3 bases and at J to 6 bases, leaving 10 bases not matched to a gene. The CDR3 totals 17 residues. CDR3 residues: CASSQAPSGRGRDTQYF. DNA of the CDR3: TGCGCCAGCAGCCAGGCCCCTAGCGGGAGGGGACGGGATACGCAGTATTTT.

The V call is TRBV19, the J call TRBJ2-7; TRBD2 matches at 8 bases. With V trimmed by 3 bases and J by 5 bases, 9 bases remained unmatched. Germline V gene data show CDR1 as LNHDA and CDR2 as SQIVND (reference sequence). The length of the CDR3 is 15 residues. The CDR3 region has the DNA TGTGCCAGTAGTATGGGACTAGAACGGTTTAACGAGCAGTACTTC. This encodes CASSMGLERFNEQYF. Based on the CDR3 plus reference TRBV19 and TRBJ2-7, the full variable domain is DGGITQSPKYLFRKEGQNVTLSCEQNLNHDAMYWYRQDPGQGLRLIYYSQIVNDFQKGDIAEGYSVSREKKESFPLTVTSAQKNPTAFYLCASSMGLERFNEQYFGPGTRLTVT.

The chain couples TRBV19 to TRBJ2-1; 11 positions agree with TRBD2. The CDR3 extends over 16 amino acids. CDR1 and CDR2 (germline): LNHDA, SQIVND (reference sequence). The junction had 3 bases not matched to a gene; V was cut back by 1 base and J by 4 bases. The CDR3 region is CASSIGLAGGYNEQFF. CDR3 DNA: TGTGCCAGTAGTATAGGGCTAGCGGGGGGTTACAATGAGCAGTTCTTC.

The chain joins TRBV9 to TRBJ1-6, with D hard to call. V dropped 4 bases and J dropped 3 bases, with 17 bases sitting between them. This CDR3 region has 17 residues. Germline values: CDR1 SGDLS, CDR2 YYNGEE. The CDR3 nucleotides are TGTGCCAGCAGCCCACGAAGAGGGTTGGTCTATAATTCACCCCTCCACTTT. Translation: CASSPRRGLVYNSPLHF. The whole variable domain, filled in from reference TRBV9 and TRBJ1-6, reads DSGVTQTPKHLITATGQRVTLRCSPRSGDLSVYWYQQSLDQGLQFLIQYYNGEERAKGNILERFSAQQFPDLHSELNLSSLELGDSALYFCASSPRRGLVYNSPLHFGNGTRLTVT.

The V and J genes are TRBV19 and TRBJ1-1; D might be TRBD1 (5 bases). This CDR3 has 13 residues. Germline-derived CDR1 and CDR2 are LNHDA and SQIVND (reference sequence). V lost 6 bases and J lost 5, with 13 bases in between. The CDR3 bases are TGTGCCAGTAGGCAGACGGGGGGAACTGAAGCTTTCTTT. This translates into CASRQTGGTEAFF.

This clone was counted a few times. The CDR3 sequence is CASSLWTGTEAFF. Written as DNA, the CDR3 is TGTGCCAGCAGTTTATGGACAGGCACTGAAGCTTTCTTT. The chain couples TRBV27 to TRBJ1-1, with TRBD1 identical over 7 bases. Germline CDR1 is MNHEY and CDR2 is SMNVEV (reference sequence). Trimming took 1 base from V and 4 from J; bases not matched to a gene: 0. This CDR3 region has 13 residues.

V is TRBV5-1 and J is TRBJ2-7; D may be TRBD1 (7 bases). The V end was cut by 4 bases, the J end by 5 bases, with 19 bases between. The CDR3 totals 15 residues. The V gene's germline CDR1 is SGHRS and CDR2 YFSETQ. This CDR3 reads CASSPVRQGGHEQYF. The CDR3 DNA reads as TGCGCCAGCAGCCCCGTCCGACAGGGAGGCCACGAGCAGTACTTC.

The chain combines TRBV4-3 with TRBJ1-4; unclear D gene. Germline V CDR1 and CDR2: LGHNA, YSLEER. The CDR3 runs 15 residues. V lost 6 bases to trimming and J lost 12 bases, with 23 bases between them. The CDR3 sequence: CASSPPGSGFGELFF. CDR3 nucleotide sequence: TGCGCCAGCAGTCCCCCCGGGAGCGGGTTTGGGGAACTGTTTTTT.

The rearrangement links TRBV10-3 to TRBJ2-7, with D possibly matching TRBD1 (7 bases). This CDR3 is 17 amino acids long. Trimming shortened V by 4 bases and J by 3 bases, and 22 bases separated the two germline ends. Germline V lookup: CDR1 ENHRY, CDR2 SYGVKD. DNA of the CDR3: TGTGCCATCAGTGGAGCATTAAAGGACAGGAGGGACTACGAGCAGTACTTC. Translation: CAISGALKDRRDYEQYF.

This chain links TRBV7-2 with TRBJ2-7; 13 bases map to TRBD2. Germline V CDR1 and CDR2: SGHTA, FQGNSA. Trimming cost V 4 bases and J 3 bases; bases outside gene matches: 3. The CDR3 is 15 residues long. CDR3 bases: TGTGCCAGCAGCTCGGGACTAGCGGGGTACTACGAGCAGTACTTC. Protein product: CASSSGLAGYYEQYF. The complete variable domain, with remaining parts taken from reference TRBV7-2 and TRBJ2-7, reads GAGVSQSPSNKVTEKGKDVELRCDPISGHTALYWYRQSLGQGLEFLIYFQGNSAPDKSGLPSDRFSAERTGGSVSTLTIQRTQQEDSAVYLCASSSGLAGYYEQYFGPGTRLTVT.

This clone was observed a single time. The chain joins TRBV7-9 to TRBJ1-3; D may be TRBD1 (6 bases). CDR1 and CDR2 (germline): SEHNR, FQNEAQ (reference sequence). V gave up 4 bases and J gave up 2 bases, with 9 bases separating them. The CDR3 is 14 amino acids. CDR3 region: CASSYTGTGNTIYF. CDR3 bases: TGTGCCAGCAGCTATACAGGGACTGGAAACACCATATATTTT.

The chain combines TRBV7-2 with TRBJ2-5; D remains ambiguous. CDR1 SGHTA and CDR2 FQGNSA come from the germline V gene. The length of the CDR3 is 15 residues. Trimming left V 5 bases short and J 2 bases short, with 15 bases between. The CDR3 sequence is CASSQPQSGQETQYF. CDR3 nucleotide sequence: TGTGCCAGCAGCCAACCTCAATCGGGTCAAGAGACCCAGTACTTC.

The CDR3 loop is CASSPSGGTTEAFF. In DNA form, the CDR3 reads TGTGCCAGCAGTCCCTCGGGGGGAACGACTGAAGCTTTCTTT. J is TRBJ1-1 and V is TRBV6-5, with D maybe TRBD1 (5 bases). V was shortened by 5 bases and J by 5 bases, with 15 bases between the two germline ends. Germline-derived CDR1 and CDR2 are MNHEY and SVGAGI. CDR3 length: 14 amino acids.

The CDR3 region has the DNA TGCAGGGGGCTAGCGGGAAACGAGCAGTACTTC. It yields the protein CRGLAGNEQYF. The J gene is TRBJ2-7, the V gene TRBV20-1; 9 bases agree with TRBD2. Germline lookup yields CDR1 DFQATT and CDR2 SNEGSKA (reference sequence). CDR3 length: 11 amino acids.

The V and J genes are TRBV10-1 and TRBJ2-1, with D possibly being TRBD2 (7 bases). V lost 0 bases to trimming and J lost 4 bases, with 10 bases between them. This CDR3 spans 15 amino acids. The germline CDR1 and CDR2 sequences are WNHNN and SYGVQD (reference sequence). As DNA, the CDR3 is TGCGCCAGCAGTGAGTCGGGGGGGCGATACAATGAGCAGTTCTTC. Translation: CASSESGGRYNEQFF.

The CDR3 reads CASSQTGTGSSPLHF. The CDR3 DNA sequence: TGCGCCAGCAGCCAAACCGGGACAGGGAGCTCACCCCTCCACTTT. The chain combines TRBV4-3 with TRBJ1-6; 9 bases agree with TRBD1. J lost 10 bases, V lost 2 bases, and 6 bases had no gene match. Looked up from germline, CDR1 is LGHNA and CDR2 is YSLEER. The CDR3 extends over 15 amino acids.

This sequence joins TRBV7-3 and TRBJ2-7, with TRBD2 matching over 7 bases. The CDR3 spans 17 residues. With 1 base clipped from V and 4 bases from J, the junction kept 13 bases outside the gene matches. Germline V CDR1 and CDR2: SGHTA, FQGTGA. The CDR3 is CASSLNGVASGGYEQYF. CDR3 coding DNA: TGTGCCAGCAGCTTAAACGGGGTAGCTAGCGGAGGGTACGAGCAGTACTTC.

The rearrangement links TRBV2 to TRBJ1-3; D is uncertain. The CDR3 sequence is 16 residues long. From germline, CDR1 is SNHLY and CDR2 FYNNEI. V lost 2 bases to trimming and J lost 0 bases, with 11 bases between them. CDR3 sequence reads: CASSERPRSSGNTIYF. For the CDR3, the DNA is TGTGCCAGCAGTGAAAGGCCCCGGAGCTCTGGAAACACCATATATTTT.

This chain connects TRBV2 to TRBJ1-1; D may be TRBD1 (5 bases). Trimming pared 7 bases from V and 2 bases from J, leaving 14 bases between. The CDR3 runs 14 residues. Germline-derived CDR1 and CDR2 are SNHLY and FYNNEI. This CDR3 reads CASNGQGRNTEAFF. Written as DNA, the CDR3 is TGTGCCAGCAATGGGCAGGGAAGAAACACTGAAGCTTTCTTT.

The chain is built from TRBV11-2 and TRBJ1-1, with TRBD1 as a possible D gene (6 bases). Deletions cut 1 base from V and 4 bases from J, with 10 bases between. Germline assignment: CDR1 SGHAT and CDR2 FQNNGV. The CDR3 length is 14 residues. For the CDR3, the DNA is TGTGCCAGCAGCTTAGCCCAGGGGCGCACTGAAGCTTTCTTT. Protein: CASSLAQGRTEAFF.